These T cell receptor beta chains were read from a single sample in a study of graft-versus-host responses after intestinal transplantation. Using immunoSEQ multiplex PCR, the repertoire was profiled, and TCRdb retains in-frame clones only, with some absent. The data show fewer than 45,000 clones, 91% seen once. The sequencing here drew on PBMCs, taken around 330 days after intestinal transplant. These receptors all stem from a human patient who received an intestinal transplant, so some T cells may come from the graft donor. The CDR3 runs from the conserved cysteine through the conserved F or W. The D gene is left open where the match is weak. Clone size appears in some rows only: once, few, many, or a class for an expanded clone.

size	D	V	J	DNA	CDR3
.	.	TRBV9	TRBJ1-1	TGTGCCAGCAGAAAAGGGGTTAAGAATACTGAAGCTTTCTTT	CASRKGVKNTEAFF
.	.	TRBV30	TRBJ2-7	TGTGCCTGGGAAACCGGGACACACTACGAGCAGTACTTC	CAWETGTHYEQYF
.	TRBD1	TRBV18	TRBJ2-7	TGTGCCAGCTCACCCGCGACAGGGGGTGCGGCCGAGCAGTACTTC	CASSPATGGAAEQYF
.	.	TRBV25-1	TRBJ1-1	TGTGCCAGAGACCATGGGGCTGGGGACACTGAAGCTTTCTTT	CARDHGAGDTEAFF
.	.	TRBV5-1	TRBJ2-3	TGCGCCAGCAGCCTCGGGAACGGGGGTGGGACAGATACGCAGTATTTT	CASSLGNGGGTDTQYF
.	.	TRBV6-1	TRBJ2-2	TGTGCCAGCAGGGACATGGCCGGGGAGCTGTTTTTT	CASRDMAGELFF
.	.	TRBV7-9	TRBJ2-3	TGTGCCAGCAGCTTGGGCACAGATACGCAGTATTTT	CASSLGTDTQYF
.	.	TRBV9	TRBJ2-1	TGTGCCAGCAGCCTTCAGGGGGGCCCTGAGCAGTTCTTC	CASSLQGGPEQFF
.	.	TRBV5-1	TRBJ2-1	TGCGCCAGCAGCTTGGTGGGGGCCAATGAGCAGTTCTTC	CASSLVGANEQFF
once	TRBD1	TRBV28	TRBJ2-7	TGTGCCAGCAGTGGCCGGGACAGCGCCTACGAGCAGTACTTC	CASSGRDSAYEQYF
.	.	TRBV10-2	TRBJ1-3	TGCGCCAGCTTACAGGGACTCCACTCTGGAAACACCATATATTTT	CASLQGLHSGNTIYF
.	.	TRBV4-1	TRBJ1-2	TGCGCCAGCAGCCAAGTTCCCGGCGGGGAGGATGGCTACACCTTC	CASSQVPGGEDGYTF
.	TRBD2	TRBV2	TRBJ2-3	TGTGCCAGTCTAGCGGGCACAGATACGCAGTATTTT	CASLAGTDTQYF
.	TRBD2	TRBV2	TRBJ2-3	TGTGCCAGCAGTGCCCTCGTGCGGGAGGGCCGGACAGATACGCAGTATTTT	CASSALVREGRTDTQYF
.	TRBD2	TRBV7-3	TRBJ2-1	TGTGCCAGCAGCTTATCGGCTAGCGGGAGATCCTACAATGAGCAGTTCTTC	CASSLSASGRSYNEQFF
.	.	TRBV28	TRBJ1-5	TGTGCCACCGAGGGAGGGAATCAGCCCCAGCATTTT	CATEGGNQPQHF
.	.	TRBV4-1	TRBJ1-2	TGCGCCACCTCGGGGGGTCGACATGGCTACACCTTC	CATSGGRHGYTF
.	.	TRBV7-3	TRBJ2-1	TGTGCCAGCAGCTTAGGTACGGGGGCCAATGAGCAGTTCTTC	CASSLGTGANEQFF
.	.	TRBV18	TRBJ1-4	TGTGCCAGCTCACCACGGGTCGGAACTAATGAAAAACTGTTTTTT	CASSPRVGTNEKLFF
.	.	TRBV14	TRBJ1-1	TGTGCCAGCAGCCAAGAGGGGTGGGGTTACAACACTGAAGCTTTCTTT	CASSQEGWGYNTEAFF
once	.	TRBV6-4	TRBJ2-3	TGTGCCGGCAGTGCGGGGACCACAGATACGCAGTATTTT	CAGSAGTTDTQYF
.	.	TRBV19	TRBJ1-1	TGTGCCAGTAGTATAGATCCCGGGACCGTGAACACTGAAGCTTTCTTT	CASSIDPGTVNTEAFF
.	.	TRBV11-2	TRBJ1-4	TGTGCCAGCAGCGACCTAGGCGGTGGGGGCAATGAAAAACTGTTTTTT	CASSDLGGGGNEKLFF
once	.	TRBV6-5	TRBJ2-7	TGTGCCAGCAGTTCGTCCGGGACGGCCTCCTACGAGCAGTACTTC	CASSSSGTASYEQYF
.	.	TRBV6-6	TRBJ1-3	TGTGCCAGCAGTACACGACCCGGCTCTGGAAACACCATATATTTT	CASSTRPGSGNTIYF
once	.	TRBV6-1	TRBJ2-7	TGTGCCGGCAGTAACGGACTAAATGCAATCGGCGAGCAGTACTTC	CAGSNGLNAIGEQYF
.	.	TRBV7-2	TRBJ1-6	TGTGCCAGCAGTCGCGGACCGGGAGGGAAAGGACCCCTCCACTTT	CASSRGPGGKGPLHF
once	.	TRBV7-2	TRBJ2-1	TGTGCCAGCAGCTTAGTAGCGGCTCGGGGCAATGAGCAGTTCTTC	CASSLVAARGNEQFF
.	.	TRBV5-4	TRBJ2-1	TGTGCCAGCAGCGCCGCGGGCCCCGTAAATGAGCAGTTCTTC	CASSAAGPVNEQFF
.	.	TRBV11-2	TRBJ1-5	TGTGCCAGCAGCTTATTGGGGGGGAGTAATCAGCCCCAGCATTTT	CASSLLGGSNQPQHF
.	TRBD2	TRBV6-5	TRBJ2-1	TGTGCCAGCAGTTACCGGCGGGAGGGGCATGAGCAGTTCTTC	CASSYRREGHEQFF
.	.	TRBV6-5	TRBJ2-5	TGTGCCAGCAGTTACTCCCGCGTTCAAGAGACCCAGTACTTC	CASSYSRVQETQYF
few	.	TRBV15	TRBJ1-5	TGTGCCACCAGTCTAGGTGATCAGCCCCAGCATTTT	CATSLGDQPQHF
.	.	TRBV6-1	TRBJ2-7	TGTGCCAGCAGTGGTCCTCTAATCCTTCTAGCCTACGAGCAGTACTTC	CASSGPLILLAYEQYF
few	.	TRBV12-5	TRBJ2-7	TGTGCTAGTGGTTTGGTGGACGAGCAGTACTTC	CASGLVDEQYF
.	TRBD1	TRBV5-4	TRBJ2-7	TGTGCCAGCAGCTTGGGACAGGGGAGCTCCTACGAGCAGTACTTC	CASSLGQGSSYEQYF
.	TRBD1	TRBV12-5	TRBJ2-1	TGTGCTAGTGGTCTATCGACAGGGGTCGACGAGCAGTTCTTC	CASGLSTGVDEQFF
.	.	TRBV6-5	TRBJ1-4	TGTGCCAGCAGGACGGGGGGGGCGTATGAAAAACTGTTTTTT	CASRTGGAYEKLFF
.	.	TRBV4-1	TRBJ1-5	TGCGCCAGCAGCCAAGAGGGGGCGAGCAATCAGCCCCAGCATTTT	CASSQEGASNQPQHF
.	.	TRBV6-6	TRBJ1-2	TGTGCCAGCAGTTACTCCAGGGCACGGGGCTACACCTTC	CASSYSRARGYTF
.	TRBD1	TRBV10-3	TRBJ1-2	TGTGCCATCGCCTCGATGACGACAGGGAGTGACTATGGCTACACCTTC	CAIASMTTGSDYGYTF
.	.	TRBV10-2	TRBJ1-5	TGCGCCAGCAGTGAGTCTTCCGGGCCGGGCCAGCCCCAGCATTTT	CASSESSGPGQPQHF
.	.	TRBV7-3	TRBJ2-5	TGTGCCAGCAGTATCTCTCTCGAGGAGACCCAGTACTTC	CASSISLEETQYF
.	.	TRBV25-1	TRBJ2-3	TGTGCCAGCACTAAGGGGGGTACGCAGTATTTT	CASTKGGTQYF
.	TRBD1	TRBV14	TRBJ2-1	TGTGCCAGCAGCCCCGGGGACAGGGGAAGCAATGAGCAGTTCTTC	CASSPGDRGSNEQFF
.	.	TRBV10-3	TRBJ2-1	TGTGCCATCAGTGAAGGTGACAATGAGCAGTTCTTC	CAISEGDNEQFF
.	TRBD2	TRBV28	TRBJ2-1	TGTGCCAGCTCTAGGGGACTAGCGGGAGTGAAAGCCTACAATGAGCAGTTCTTC	CASSRGLAGVKAYNEQFF
.	.	TRBV6-5	TRBJ1-2	TGTGCCAGCAGGGCGGGGACGCTTAACTATGGCTACACCTTC	CASRAGTLNYGYTF
.	TRBD2	TRBV23-1	TRBJ2-1	TGCGCCAGCAGTCAACCCCAGACTAGCGGGGTTCACAATGAGCAGTTCTTC	CASSQPQTSGVHNEQFF
.	.	TRBV5-1	TRBJ2-3	TGCGCCAGCAGCTTGGGACAAGGAGGTACAGATACGCAGTATTTT	CASSLGQGGTDTQYF
.	.	TRBV7-2	TRBJ1-2	TGTGCCAGCAGCTTAGGTCCAGGGGACTATGGCTACACCTTC	CASSLGPGDYGYTF
.	TRBD2	TRBV12-5	TRBJ2-4	TGTGCTAGTGGCCAAGGGACGGGGGGAAGATTAGCCAAAAACATTCAGTACTTC	CASGQGTGGRLAKNIQYF
once	.	TRBV2	TRBJ1-2	TGTGCCAGCAGTGACGAGGACCATAGCGGTGGCTACACCTTC	CASSDEDHSGGYTF